This entry is about one T cell receptor beta chain. This CDR3 comprises 13 residues. Per germline, CDR1 SGHNT and CDR2 YENEEA. The germline V and J ends were trimmed by 1 base and 5 bases, with 6 bases remaining between them. These data originate in a study of OX40 agonist ivuxolimab in advanced cancers. For the study at large: Prior anti-PD-1, anti-PD-L1 or anti-CTLA-4 therapy was allowed; 30% to 40% had some.

This table comes from immunoSEQ multiplex PCR, and its TCRdb copy is limited to in-frame clones, with some not included. In the table there are some 86,000 clones, less than 95% of which are singletons. This receptor was identified in an adult with an advanced solid tumor such as melanoma, head and neck, liver or kidney cancer. The sample here was CD4+ or CD8+ T cells sorted from blood, taken in a trial of the OX40 agonist ivuxolimab. V gene TRBV11-3 combines with J gene TRBJ2-1; the D gene is possibly TRBD1 (6 bases). For the CDR3, the DNA is TGTGCCAGCAGCTTAGGACAGGACAATGAGCAGTTCTTC. This encodes CASSLGQDNEQFF.